Ten or more counts support the clone carrying this T cell receptor beta chain. Its antigen is unknown. It was uncontrolled infection, other autoimmune disease, pregnancy or lactation that excluded patients. This record comes from a study of T cells in Graves' hyperthyroidism and ophthalmopathy. Study results and limitations: With a median lead of around 6.7 months before onset, the model predicted ophthalmopathy.

Amplification of TCR beta CDR3 regions used RNA as the template. The HTBI set primed first-round TCR CDR3 RT-PCR. TCRdb used MiXCR to reprocess the multiplex PCR reads, holding one entry per CDR3 protein. The sample consists of approximately 220,000 distinct CDR3 sequences, around 17% of them appearing once. V was shortened by 1 base and J by 4 bases, with 8 bases between the two germline ends. Germline V gene sequence: CDR1 DFQATT, CDR2 SNEGSKA (reference sequence). The CDR3 runs 13 residues. The sample consisted of blood. The TCR sequence derives from a man in his forties or fifties with Graves' hyperthyroidism. V usage is TRBV20-1 and J usage is TRBJ1-5; unclear D gene. The CDR3 DNA sequence: TGCAGTGCTAGAGTTTCGGGGAATCAGCCCCAGCATTTT. As protein: CSARVSGNQPQHF.